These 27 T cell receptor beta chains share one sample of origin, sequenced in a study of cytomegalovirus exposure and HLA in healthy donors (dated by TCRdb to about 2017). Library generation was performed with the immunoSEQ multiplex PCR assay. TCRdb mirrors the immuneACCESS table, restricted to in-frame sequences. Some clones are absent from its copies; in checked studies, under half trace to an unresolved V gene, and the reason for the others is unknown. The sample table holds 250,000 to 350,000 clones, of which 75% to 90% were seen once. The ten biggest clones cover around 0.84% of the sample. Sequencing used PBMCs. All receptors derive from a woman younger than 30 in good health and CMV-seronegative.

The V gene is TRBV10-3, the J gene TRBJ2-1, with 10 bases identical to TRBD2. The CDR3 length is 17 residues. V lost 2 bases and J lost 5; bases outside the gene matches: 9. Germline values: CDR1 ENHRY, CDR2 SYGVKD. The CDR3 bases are TGTGCCATCAGTGAGGTCGGGGGGAGCGGGAGGGACAATGAGCAGTTCTTC. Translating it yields CAISEVGGSGRDNEQFF.

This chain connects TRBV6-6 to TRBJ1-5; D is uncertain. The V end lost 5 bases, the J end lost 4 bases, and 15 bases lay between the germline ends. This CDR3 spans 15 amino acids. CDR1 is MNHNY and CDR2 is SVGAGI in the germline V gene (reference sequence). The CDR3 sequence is CASSNGIRSNQPQHF. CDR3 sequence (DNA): TGTGCCAGCAGTAACGGGATCCGGAGTAATCAGCCCCAGCATTTT.

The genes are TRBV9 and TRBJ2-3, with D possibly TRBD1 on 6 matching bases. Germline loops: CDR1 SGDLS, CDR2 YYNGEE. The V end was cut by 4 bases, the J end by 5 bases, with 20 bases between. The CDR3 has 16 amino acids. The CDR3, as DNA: TGTGCCAGCAGCCCTACAGGGTGGGGAGCTGAAGATACGCAGTATTTT. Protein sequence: CASSPTGWGAEDTQYF. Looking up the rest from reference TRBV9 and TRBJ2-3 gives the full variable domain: DSGVTQTPKHLITATGQRVTLRCSPRSGDLSVYWYQQSLDQGLQFLIQYYNGEERAKGNILERFSAQQFPDLHSELNLSSLELGDSALYFCASSPTGWGAEDTQYFGPGTRLTVL.

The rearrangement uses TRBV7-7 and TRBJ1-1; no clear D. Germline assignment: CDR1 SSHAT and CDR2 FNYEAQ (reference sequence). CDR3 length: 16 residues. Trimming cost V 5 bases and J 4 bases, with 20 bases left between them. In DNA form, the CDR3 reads TGTGCCAGCAGCGCCCTAAGCCCGGGGTCGGGCACTGAAGCTTTCTTT. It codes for CASSALSPGSGTEAFF.

The CDR3 spells CASSLNLATNEKLFF. CDR3 in DNA: TGTGCCAGCAGCTTGAATCTCGCAACTAATGAAAAACTGTTTTTT. The rearrangement uses TRBV5-6 and TRBJ1-4; D is unclear. The germline V and J ends were trimmed by 1 base and 0 bases, with 7 bases remaining between them. Germline CDR1 and CDR2: SGHDT and YYEEEE. The CDR3 contains 15 residues.

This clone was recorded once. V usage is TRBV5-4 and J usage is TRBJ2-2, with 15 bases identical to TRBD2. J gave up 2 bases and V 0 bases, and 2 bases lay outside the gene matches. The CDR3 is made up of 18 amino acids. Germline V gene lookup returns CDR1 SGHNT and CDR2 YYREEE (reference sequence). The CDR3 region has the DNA TGTGCCAGCAGCTTGGGGACTAGCGGGAGGGGTAACACCGGGGAGCTGTTTTTT. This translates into CASSLGTSGRGNTGELFF. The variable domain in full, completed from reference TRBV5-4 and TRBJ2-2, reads ETGVTQSPTHLIKTRGQQVTLRCSSQSGHNTVSWYQQALGQGPQFIFQYYREEENGRGNFPPRFSGLQFPNYSSELNVNALELDDSALYLCASSLGTSGRGNTGELFFGEGSRLTVL.

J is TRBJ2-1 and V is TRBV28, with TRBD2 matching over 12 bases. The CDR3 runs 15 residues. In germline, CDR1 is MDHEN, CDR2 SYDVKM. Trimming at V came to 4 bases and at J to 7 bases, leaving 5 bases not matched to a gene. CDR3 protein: CASSSLAGGTNEQFF. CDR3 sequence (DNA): TGTGCCAGCAGTTCACTAGCGGGAGGTACTAATGAGCAGTTCTTC.

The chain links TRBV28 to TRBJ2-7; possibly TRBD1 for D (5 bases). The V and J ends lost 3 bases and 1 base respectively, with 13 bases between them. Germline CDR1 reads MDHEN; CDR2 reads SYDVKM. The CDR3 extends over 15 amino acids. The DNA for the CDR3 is TGTGCCAGCAGTTTTGGAAGGGGTCCGTCCTACGAGCAGTACTTC. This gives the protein CASSFGRGPSYEQYF. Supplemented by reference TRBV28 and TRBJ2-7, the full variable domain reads DVKVTQSSRYLVKRTGEKVFLECVQDMDHENMFWYRQDPGLGLRLIYFSYDVKMKEKGDIPEGYSVSREKKERFSLILESASTNQTSMYLCASSFGRGPSYEQYFGPGTRLTVT.

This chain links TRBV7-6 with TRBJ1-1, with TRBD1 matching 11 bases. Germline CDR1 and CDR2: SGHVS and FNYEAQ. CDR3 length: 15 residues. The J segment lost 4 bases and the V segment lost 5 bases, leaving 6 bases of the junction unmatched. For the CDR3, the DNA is TGTGCCAGCAGCCCCCCCGGGACAGGGGGCACTGAAGCTTTCTTT. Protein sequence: CASSPPGTGGTEAFF.

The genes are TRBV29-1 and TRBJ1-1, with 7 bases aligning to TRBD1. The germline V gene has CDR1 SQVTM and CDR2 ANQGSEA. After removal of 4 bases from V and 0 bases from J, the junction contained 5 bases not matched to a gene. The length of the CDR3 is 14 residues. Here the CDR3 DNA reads TGCAGCGTTGCCCGGACAGGCATGAACACTGAAGCTTTCTTT. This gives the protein CSVARTGMNTEAFF.

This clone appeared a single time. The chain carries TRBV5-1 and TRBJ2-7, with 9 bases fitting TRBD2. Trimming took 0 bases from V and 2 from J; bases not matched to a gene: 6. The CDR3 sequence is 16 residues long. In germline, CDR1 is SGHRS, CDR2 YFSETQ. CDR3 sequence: CASSLGGTSSTYEQYF. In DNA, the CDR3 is TGCGCCAGCAGCTTGGGGGGGACTAGCTCCACCTACGAGCAGTACTTC.

The CDR3 nucleotides read TGTGCCAGCAGTTACTCGGGAGGGGCGGACACTGAAGCTTTCTTT. The encoded protein is CASSYSGGADTEAFF. The chain recombines TRBV6-5 with TRBJ1-1, with a weak D call TRBD1 (5 bases). V lost 0 bases and J 3 bases, leaving 11 bases between the germline ends. Germline CDR1 reads MNHEY; CDR2 reads SVGAGI. CDR3 length equals 15 residues.

This CDR3 is CASSRGTGEAFF. The CDR3 DNA reads TGTGCCAGCAGCCGGGGGACGGGCGAAGCTTTCTTT. V is TRBV7-9 and J is TRBJ1-1; a weak D match, TRBD1 (5 bases). CDR3 length: 12 residues. Germline V CDR1 and CDR2: SEHNR, FQNEAQ (reference sequence). Trimming stripped 5 bases from V and 8 bases from J, with 12 bases between.

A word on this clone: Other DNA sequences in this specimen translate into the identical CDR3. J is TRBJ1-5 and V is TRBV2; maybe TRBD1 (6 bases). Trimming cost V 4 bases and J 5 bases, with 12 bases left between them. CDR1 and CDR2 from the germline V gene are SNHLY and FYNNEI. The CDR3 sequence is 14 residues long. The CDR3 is CASSGSGVDQPQHF. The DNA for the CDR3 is TGTGCCAGCAGTGGGTCAGGGGTGGATCAGCCCCAGCATTTT.

For the CDR3, the DNA is TGTGCCAGTAGCGCACTAGCGGGAGGAACAGATACGCAGTATTTT. Translation gives CASSALAGGTDTQYF. The chain is built from TRBV19 and TRBJ2-3, with 12 bases that match TRBD2. J lost 3 bases, V lost 6 bases, and 4 bases had no gene match. The CDR3 spans 15 residues. Per germline, CDR1 LNHDA and CDR2 SQIVND (reference sequence).

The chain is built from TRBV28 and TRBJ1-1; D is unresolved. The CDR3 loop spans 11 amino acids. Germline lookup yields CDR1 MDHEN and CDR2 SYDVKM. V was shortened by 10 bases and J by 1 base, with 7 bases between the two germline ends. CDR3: CAIRRNTEAFF. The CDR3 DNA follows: TGTGCCATCCGGAGGAACACTGAAGCTTTCTTT.

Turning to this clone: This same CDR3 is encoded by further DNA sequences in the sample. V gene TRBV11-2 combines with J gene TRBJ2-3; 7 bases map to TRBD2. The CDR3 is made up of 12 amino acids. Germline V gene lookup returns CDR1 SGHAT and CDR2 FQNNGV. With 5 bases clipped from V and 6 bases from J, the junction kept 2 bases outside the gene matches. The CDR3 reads CASSPGGDTQYF. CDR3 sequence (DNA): TGTGCCAGCAGCCCCGGGGGGGATACGCAGTATTTT.

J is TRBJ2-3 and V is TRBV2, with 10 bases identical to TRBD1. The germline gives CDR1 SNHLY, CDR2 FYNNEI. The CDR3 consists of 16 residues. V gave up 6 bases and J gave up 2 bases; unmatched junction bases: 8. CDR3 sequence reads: CASSEGQGTLTDTQYF. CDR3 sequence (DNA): TGTGCCAGCAGCGAGGGACAGGGGACTCTCACAGATACGCAGTATTTT.

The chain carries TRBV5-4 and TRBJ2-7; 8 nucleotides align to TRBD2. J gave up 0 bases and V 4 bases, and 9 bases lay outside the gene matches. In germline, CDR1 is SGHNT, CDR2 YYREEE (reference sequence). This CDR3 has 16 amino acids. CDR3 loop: CASSLPASGSSYEQYF. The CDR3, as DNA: TGTGCCAGCAGCCTCCCCGCCAGCGGGAGCTCCTACGAGCAGTACTTC.

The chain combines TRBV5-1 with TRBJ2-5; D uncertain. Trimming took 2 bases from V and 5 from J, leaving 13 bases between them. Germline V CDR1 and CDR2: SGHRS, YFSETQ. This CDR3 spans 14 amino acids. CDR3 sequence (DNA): TGCGCCAGCAGCTTCGAGCCAAAGACTGAGACCCAGTACTTC. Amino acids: CASSFEPKTETQYF.

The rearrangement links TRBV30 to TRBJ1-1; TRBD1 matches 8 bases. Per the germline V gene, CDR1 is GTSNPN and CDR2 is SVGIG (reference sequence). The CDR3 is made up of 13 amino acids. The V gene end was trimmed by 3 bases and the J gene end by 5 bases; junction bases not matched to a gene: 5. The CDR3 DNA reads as TGTGCCTGGAGACACACAGGGGGAACTGAAGCTTTCTTT. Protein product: CAWRHTGGTEAFF.

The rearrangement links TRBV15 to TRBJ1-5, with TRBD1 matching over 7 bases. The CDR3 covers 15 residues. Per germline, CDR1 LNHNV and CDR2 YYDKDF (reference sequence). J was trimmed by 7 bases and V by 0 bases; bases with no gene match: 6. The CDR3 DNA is TGTGCCACCAGCAGAGACGGCGCAGGGGGGCAGCCCCAGCATTTT. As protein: CATSRDGAGGQPQHF. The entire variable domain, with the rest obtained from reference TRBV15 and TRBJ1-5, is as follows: DAMVIQNPRYQVTQFGKPVTLSCSQTLNHNVMYWYQQKSSQAPKLLFHYYDKDFNNEADTPDNFQSRRPNTSFCFLDIRSPGLGDTAMYLCATSRDGAGGQPQHFGDGTRLSIL.

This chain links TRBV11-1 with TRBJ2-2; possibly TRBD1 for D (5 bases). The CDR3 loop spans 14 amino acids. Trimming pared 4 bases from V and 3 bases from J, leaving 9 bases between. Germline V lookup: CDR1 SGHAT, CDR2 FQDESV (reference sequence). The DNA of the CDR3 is TGTGCCAGCAGCTACCTCAGGGACACCGGGGAGCTGTTTTTT. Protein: CASSYLRDTGELFF.

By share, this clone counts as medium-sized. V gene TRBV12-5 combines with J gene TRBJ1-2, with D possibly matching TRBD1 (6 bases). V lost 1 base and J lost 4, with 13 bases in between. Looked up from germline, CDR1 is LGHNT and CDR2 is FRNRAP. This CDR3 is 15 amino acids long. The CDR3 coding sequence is TGTGCTAGTGGTTTGGCCTTACAGGGTGGCTATGGCTACACCTTC. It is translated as CASGLALQGGYGYTF.

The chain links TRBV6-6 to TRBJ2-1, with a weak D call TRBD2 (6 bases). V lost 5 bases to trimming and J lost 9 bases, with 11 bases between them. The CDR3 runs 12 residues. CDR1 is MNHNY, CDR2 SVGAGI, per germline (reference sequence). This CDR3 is CASSTPGGEQFF. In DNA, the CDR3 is TGTGCCAGCAGTACCCCCGGGGGTGAGCAGTTCTTC.

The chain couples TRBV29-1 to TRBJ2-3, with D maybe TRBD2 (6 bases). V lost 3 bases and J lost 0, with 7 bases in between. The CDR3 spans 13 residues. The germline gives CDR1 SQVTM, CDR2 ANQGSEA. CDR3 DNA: TGCAGCGTTGATCGGGAGAGCACAGATACGCAGTATTTT. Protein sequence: CSVDRESTDTQYF.

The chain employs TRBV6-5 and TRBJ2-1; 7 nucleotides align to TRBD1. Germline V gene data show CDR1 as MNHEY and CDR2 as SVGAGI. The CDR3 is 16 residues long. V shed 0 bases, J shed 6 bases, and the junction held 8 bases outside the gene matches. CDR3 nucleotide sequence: TGTGCCAGCAGTTACTCACAGGGGCCCCGCGGCAATGAGCAGTTCTTC. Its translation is CASSYSQGPRGNEQFF.